This T cell receptor (beta chain) was obtained from a study of graft-versus-host responses after intestinal transplantation (dated by TCRdb to the early 2020s). Notes on the research overall: Multivisceral, liver-intestinal, or isolated intestinal transplants were received by the recipients. Graft-versus-host and host-versus-graft alloreactive T cell clones were tracked in the graft, circulation and bone marrow after intestinal transplantation using bulk TCR-beta CDR3 sequencing. All recipients received anti-thymocyte globulin induction followed by maintenance tacrolimus and steroids for 3 to 4 years. Samples from a few later patients were sequenced in-house on an Illumina MiSeq with MiXCR processing rather than by the commercial service. A peak of at least 4% donor T cells among recipient peripheral blood mononuclear cells was the definition used for donor T cell macrochimerism. To identify alloreactive clones, pre-transplant mixed lymphocyte reaction products were sequenced and compared with unstimulated pre-transplant donor and recipient T cells. The cohort enrolled under 25 intestinal transplant recipients including one retransplant, and 3 patients lacking pretransplant specimens were excluded. The full study reports these points: In patients with donor T cell macrochimerism, the allografts had high GvH to HvG T cell clonal ratios. GvH clones were detected in recipient bone marrow, and some of these GvH clones were observed earlier in ileal mucosa or blood, consistent with an intestinal mucosal origin. The relatively low number and heterogeneity of intestinal transplant patients limited the conclusions. Early after transplant, declines in HvG clones were associated with peak levels of circulating GvH clones.

Libraries came from the immunoSEQ multiplex PCR assay. High-throughput TCR-beta CDR3 sequencing of genomic DNA from most patients was performed by Adaptive Biotechnologies. Processing in the source paper ran as follows. TCR sequencing data were retrieved from Adaptive's ImmunoSEQ software for around 20 patients, whereas a few other patients were processed with MiXCR and VDJtools. Because the origin of CDR3 nucleotide sequences shared between donor and recipient could not be assigned, those sequences were removed. To be classed as alloreactive, a clone needed at least 2-fold expansion over unstimulated cells and a minimum CFSE-low frequency of 0.002% (template counts) or 0.001% (read counts). A clone was considered mappable if detected in the sequenced pre-transplant spleen, lymph node, or MLR CFSE-low populations of the donor or recipient. Cumulative frequency of alloreactive clones was calculated as a percentage of all sequences weighted by copy number. TCRdb re-hosts the immuneACCESS table, in-frame sequences only. Its copies lack some clones; in the studies checked, an unresolved V gene accounts for under half of them, and the cause for the rest is not known. V and J calls plus clone size are reproduced from that table; the DNA served to infer D and trimming. The sample table contains about 8,400 clones; only one count was recorded for 74% of them. Roughly 34% of the sample belongs to the ten largest clones.

As concerns this clone: No antigen is known for it. Base qualities are not provided; no much larger clone lies one nucleotide away.

Dithiothreitol, EDTA incubations and collagenase D digestion were used to isolate intraepithelial and lamina propria lymphocytes from graft specimens. Serial intestinal graft biopsy specimens collected up to 600 days after transplant underwent bulk TCR-beta sequencing. Via the germline V gene, CDR1 is KGHSH and CDR2 LQKENI. The CDR3 runs 11 amino acids, cysteine and phenylalanine included. The kept DNA is CDR3 alone, 33 bases in frame from the first base. V and J lose 5 bases and 2 bases, and a span of 2 bases separates them. This sample comprised ileum tissue, obtained roughly 490 days after intestinal transplant. This clonotype was obtained from a human patient who received an intestinal transplant, so some T cells may come from the graft donor. The rearrangement joined TRBV18 to TRBJ2-3; no D gene is confidently identified. The base sequence is TGTGCCAGCTCAATCACAGATACGCAGTATTTT. It encodes CASSITDTQYF.